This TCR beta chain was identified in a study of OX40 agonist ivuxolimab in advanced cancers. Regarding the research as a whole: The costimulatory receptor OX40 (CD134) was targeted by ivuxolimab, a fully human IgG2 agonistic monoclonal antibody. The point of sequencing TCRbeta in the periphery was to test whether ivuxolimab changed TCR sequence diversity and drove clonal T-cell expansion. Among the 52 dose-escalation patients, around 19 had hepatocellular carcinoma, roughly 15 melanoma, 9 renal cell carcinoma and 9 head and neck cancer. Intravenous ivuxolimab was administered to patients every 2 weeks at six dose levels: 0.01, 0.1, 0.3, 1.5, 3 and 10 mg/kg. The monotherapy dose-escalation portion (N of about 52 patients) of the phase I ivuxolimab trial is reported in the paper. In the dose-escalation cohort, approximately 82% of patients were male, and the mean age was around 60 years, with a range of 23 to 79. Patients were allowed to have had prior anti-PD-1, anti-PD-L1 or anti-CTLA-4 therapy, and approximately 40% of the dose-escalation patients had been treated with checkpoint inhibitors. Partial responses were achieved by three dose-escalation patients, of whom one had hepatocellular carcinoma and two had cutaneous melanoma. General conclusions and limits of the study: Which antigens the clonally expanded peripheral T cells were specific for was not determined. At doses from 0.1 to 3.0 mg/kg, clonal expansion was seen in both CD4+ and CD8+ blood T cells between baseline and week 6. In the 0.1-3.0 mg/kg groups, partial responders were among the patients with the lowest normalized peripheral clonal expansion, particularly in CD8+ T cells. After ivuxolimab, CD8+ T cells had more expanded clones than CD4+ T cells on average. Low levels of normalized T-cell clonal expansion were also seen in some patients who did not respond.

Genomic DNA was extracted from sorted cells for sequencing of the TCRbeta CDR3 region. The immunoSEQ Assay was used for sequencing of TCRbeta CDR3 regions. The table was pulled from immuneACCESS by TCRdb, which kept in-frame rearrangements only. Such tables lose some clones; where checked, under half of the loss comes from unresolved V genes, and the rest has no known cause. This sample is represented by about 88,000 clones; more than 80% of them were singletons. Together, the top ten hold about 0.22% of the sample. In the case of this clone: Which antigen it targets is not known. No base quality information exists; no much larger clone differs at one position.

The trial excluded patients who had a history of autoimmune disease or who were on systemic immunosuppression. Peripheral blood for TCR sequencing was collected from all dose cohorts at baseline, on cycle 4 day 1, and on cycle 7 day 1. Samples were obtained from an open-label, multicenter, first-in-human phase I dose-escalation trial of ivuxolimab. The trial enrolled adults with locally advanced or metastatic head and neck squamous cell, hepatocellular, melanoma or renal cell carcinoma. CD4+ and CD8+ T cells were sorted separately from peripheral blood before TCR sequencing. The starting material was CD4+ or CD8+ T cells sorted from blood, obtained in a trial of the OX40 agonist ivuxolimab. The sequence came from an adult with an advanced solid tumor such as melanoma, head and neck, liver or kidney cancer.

The CDR3 protein is CASSYGQGGNQPQHF. The DNA is as follows: TGTGCCAGCAGTTACGGGCAGGGGGGCAATCAGCCCCAGCATTTT. The V and J segments used are TRBV6-9 and TRBJ1-5; 7 middle bases align to TRBD1. From the cysteine through the phenylalanine, the CDR3 covers 15 amino acids. The only DNA kept is the CDR3, 45 bases in frame from the first base. V is cut back by 3 bases and J by 2 bases, with 4 bases in the junction unmatched. Reading the germline V gene gives CDR1 MNHGY and CDR2 SVAAGI.